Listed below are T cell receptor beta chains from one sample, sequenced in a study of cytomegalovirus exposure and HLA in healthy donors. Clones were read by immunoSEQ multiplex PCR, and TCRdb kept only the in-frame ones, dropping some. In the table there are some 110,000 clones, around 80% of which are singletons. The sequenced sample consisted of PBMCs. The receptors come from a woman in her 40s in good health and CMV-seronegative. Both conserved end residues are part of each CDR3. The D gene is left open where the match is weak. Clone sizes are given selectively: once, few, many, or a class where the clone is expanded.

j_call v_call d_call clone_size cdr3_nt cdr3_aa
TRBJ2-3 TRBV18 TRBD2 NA TGTGCCAGCTCACTAGGACTAGCGGAGGAGTGGGGCACAGATACGCAGTATTTT CASSLGLAEEWGTDTQYF
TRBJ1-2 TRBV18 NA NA TGTGCCAGCTCACCGAAACCCAGAGGGGGTTCAAATTACACCTTC CASSPKPRGGSNYTF
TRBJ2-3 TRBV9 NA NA TGTGCCAGCAGCTATCTGGCATCTAGCACAGATACGCAGTATTTT CASSYLASSTDTQYF
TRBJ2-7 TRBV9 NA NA TGTGCCAGCAGCGGTAGTAGCGGAATGGGACTCGAGCAGTACTTC CASSGSSGMGLEQYF
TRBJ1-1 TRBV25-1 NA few TGTGCCAGCAGTGAATTGGGGCCGTACGAAGCTTTCTTT CASSELGPYEAFF
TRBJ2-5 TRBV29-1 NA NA TGCAGCGTTGCCCTCCAAGAGACCCAGTACTTC CSVALQETQYF
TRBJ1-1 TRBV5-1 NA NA TGCGCCAGCAGCTTGACGACAGCGAACACTGAAGCTTTCTTT CASSLTTANTEAFF
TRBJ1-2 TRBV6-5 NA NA TGTGCCAGCAGTCGAGACCCTGGGGGCTATGGTGGCTACACCTTC CASSRDPGGYGGYTF
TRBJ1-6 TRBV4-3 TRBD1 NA TGCGCCAGCAGCCAAAACCCGGACAGGGGGCGGTCACCCCTCCACTTT CASSQNPDRGRSPLHF
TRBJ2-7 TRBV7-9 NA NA TGTTCCAGCAGCTTATCGGAGTCCTACGAGCAGTACTTC CSSSLSESYEQYF
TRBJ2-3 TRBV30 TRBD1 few TGTGCCTGGGAGACAGGGAAACTCACAGATACGCAGTATTTT CAWETGKLTDTQYF
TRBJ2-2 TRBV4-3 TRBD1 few TGCGCCAGCAGCCAGGCCGGGACAGGGGACGCGGCCGGGGAGCTGTTTTTT CASSQAGTGDAAGELFF
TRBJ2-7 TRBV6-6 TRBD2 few TGTGCCAGCAGTTTAGGACTAGCGGGAGTAGACGAGCAGTACTTC CASSLGLAGVDEQYF
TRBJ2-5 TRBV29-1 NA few TGCAGCGTTGGAAGACTGTCGCAAGAGACCCAGTACTTC CSVGRLSQETQYF
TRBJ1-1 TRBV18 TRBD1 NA TGTGCCAGCCGTTCGACAGGGGTGAACACTGAAGCTTTCTTT CASRSTGVNTEAFF
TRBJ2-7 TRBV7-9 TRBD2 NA TGTTCCAGCAGCTTAGGAGGGACTAGCGAGCAGTACTTC CSSSLGGTSEQYF
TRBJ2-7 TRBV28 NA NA TGTGCCAGCAGTTCCCGCTCCGGACAAAGGGGGGGCTACGAGCAGTACTTC CASSSRSGQRGGYEQYF
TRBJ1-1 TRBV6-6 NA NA TGTGCCAGCAGTTCCTGGCAAGGACAGAACACTGAAGCTTTCTTT CASSSWQGQNTEAFF
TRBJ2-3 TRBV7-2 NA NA TGTGCCAGCAGCTTAGGTTCAGGGAATACGCAGTATTTT CASSLGSGNTQYF
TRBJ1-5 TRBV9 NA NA TGTGCCAGCACCCCTGGGTCCGGGAAGAATCAGCCCCAGCATTTT CASTPGSGKNQPQHF
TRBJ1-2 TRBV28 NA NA TGTGCCAGCAGCCCTAACGGGATGGCTAACTATGGCTACACCTTC CASSPNGMANYGYTF
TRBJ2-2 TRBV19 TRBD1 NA TGTGCCAGTAGTCGGGACAGGGGGACCGGGGAGCTGTTTTTT CASSRDRGTGELFF
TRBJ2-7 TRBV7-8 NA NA TGTGCCAGCAGGATGGCTAACAGGGAAGGGCGCTACGAGCAGTACTTC CASRMANREGRYEQYF
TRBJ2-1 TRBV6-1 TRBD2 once TGTGCCAGCAGTGTTAGCGGGAGGGCGTCCTACAATGAGCAGTTCTTC CASSVSGRASYNEQFF
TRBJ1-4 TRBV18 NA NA TGTGCCAGCTCACCAATGCGGGGGCGCTTGACTAATGAAAAACTGTTTTTT CASSPMRGRLTNEKLFF
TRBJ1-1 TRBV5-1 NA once TGCGCCAGCAGCTTGATGGGGGCGGTGGAGGAAGCTTTCTTT CASSLMGAVEEAFF
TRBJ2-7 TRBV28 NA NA TGTGCCAGCAGTATGCCCATCCGACAGGCCCTGAGCTCCTACGAGCAGTACTTC CASSMPIRQALSSYEQYF
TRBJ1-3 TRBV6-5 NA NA TGTGCCAGCAAAAAAACAGGGTCAGGAAACACCATATATTTT CASKKTGSGNTIYF
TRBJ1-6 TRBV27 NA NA TGTGCCAGCAGCAACCGACGGACACTGAATTCACCCCTCCACTTT CASSNRRTLNSPLHF
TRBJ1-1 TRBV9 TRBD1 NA TGTGCCAGCAGCCGGGACAGGGGGCTGGAAACGAACACTGAAGCTTTCTTT CASSRDRGLETNTEAFF
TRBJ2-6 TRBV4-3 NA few TGCGCCAGCAGCCAAACTTTGTACGCCTCTGGGGCCAACGTCCTGACTTTC CASSQTLYASGANVLTF
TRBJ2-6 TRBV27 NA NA TGTGCCAGCAGTTCGACAGGCTATTCAAACTCTGGGGCCAACGTCCTGACTTTC CASSSTGYSNSGANVLTF
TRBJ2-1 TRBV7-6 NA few TGTGCCAGCAGCCCCATGGCGGGACTGGCCTACAATGAGCAGTTCTTC CASSPMAGLAYNEQFF
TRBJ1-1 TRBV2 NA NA TGTGCCAGCGGGGGGGGGCAGCTCCACACTGAAGCTTTCTTT CASGGGQLHTEAFF
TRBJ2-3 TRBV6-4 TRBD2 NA TGTGCCAGCAGTCCGACTAGCGTTACAGATACGCAGTATTTT CASSPTSVTDTQYF